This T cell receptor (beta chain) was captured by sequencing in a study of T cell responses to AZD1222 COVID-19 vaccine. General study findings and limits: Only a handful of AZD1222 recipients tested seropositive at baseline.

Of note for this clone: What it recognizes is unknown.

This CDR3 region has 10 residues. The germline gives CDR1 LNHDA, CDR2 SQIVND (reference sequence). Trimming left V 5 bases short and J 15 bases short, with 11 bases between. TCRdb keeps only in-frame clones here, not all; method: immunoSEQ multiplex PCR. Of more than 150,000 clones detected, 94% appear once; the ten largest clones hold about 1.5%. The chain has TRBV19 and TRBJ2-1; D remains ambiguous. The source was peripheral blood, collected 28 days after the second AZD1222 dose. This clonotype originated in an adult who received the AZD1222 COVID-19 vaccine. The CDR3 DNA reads TGTGCCAGTAGTGCAGGTACTCGGTTCTTC. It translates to CASSAGTRFF. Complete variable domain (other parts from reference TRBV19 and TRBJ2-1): DGGITQSPKYLFRKEGQNVTLSCEQNLNHDAMYWYRQDPGQGLRLIYYSQIVNDFQKGDIAEGYSVSREKKESFPLTVTSAQKNPTAFYLCASSAGTRFFGPGTRLTVL.